This T cell receptor beta chain originates from a study of beta chain features in type 1 diabetes. Overall study findings and caveats: When Type 1 diabetes patients were examined, their TCRB CDR3s proved moderately but significantly shorter in all four CD4+ subsets. PCR might favor shorter templates, but any such skew would affect patients and controls equally. cDNA sequencing could over-represent cells with high TCR expression.

As every portion of the isolated RNA was reverse transcribed, the sequencing read expressed TCRB transcripts. The table came from immunoSEQ multiplex PCR; TCRdb's copy has only in-frame clones and leaves some out. The sample lists hundreds of thousands of clones, roughly 13% occurring once. The CDR3 is 16 amino acids. Looked up from germline, CDR1 is LNHDA and CDR2 is SQIVND (reference sequence). Between the trimmed V and J ends, which lost 4 bases and 4 bases, there was a span of 16 bases. Remarks on this clone: Antigen unknown.

V gene TRBV19 combines with J gene TRBJ2-2, with D tentatively TRBD1 (5 bases). Sequencing was performed on naive CD4+ T cells from blood. The source is a young man with type 1 diabetes. The CDR3 sequence is CASSRWGREGTGELFF. As DNA, the CDR3 is TGTGCCAGTAGTAGATGGGGCAGGGAAGGCACCGGGGAGCTGTTTTTT.